Below, one T cell receptor beta chain is given with its context. What this receptor recognizes is not known. Base qualities are not recorded, but no much larger clone differs from it by a single base. This record comes from a study of blood T cells in healthy people across ages (dated by TCRdb to the mid-2010s). For the wider study: Template switching captured roughly one uniquely barcoded TCR beta cDNA molecule per two T cells in model experiments. Age-related changes in TCR beta repertoire diversity were measured in the study by deep sequencing normalized with unique cDNA molecular identifiers. Donors were grouped into four age groups: young (average roughly 17 years), middle-aged (39), aged (roughly 67) and long-lived (about 82). To avoid experimental bias, donors of different ages were spread randomly across the sequencing lanes. For two donors (one aged 18 to 29 and one aged 80 or older), the study analyzed two additional independent replicas of 1 million unique cDNA reads from the same blood draw. Paper-wide results and their limitations: The percentage of naive T cells measured by flow cytometry correlated strongly with observed TCR beta diversity. Conclusive comparison of naive and antigen-experienced compartments was prevented by the profiling of bulk unsorted PBMCs. Because the CMV infection status of the donors was unknown, age-related changes in expanded clonotypes may potentially have been confounded. Compared with the aged group, the long-lived group had more naive CD4+ T cells, fewer expanded clones and increased TCR diversity, a pattern suggesting age selection. Observed TCR beta diversity per million T cells fell roughly linearly with age, and a significant reduction was already apparent by age around 36. Estimates of total diversity based on one million sequenced T cells were considered lower bounds and underestimates.

The roughly 42 donors, aged about 6 to 95 years, were systemically healthy Caucasian individuals from Russia. Each donor gave about 9.8 milliliters of peripheral blood, drawn into EDTA-treated Vacutainer tubes. Ficoll-Paque density-gradient centrifugation was used to isolate PBMCs, with at least 6.5 million per sample. Total RNA was extracted from PBMCs with Trizol reagent, with at least 6 micrograms obtained per sample. Naive CD45RAhigh/CD27high T cell percentages were measured by flow cytometry on a PBMC aliquot from every donor. The library relied on 5' RACE. For sequencing, an Illumina HiSeq 2500 was employed. A second PCR of roughly 6 to 12 cycles was run with a J-beta primer mix and a sample-barcoded 5' primer. Each TCR beta cDNA molecule received a unique molecular identifier from a template-switch 5' adaptor carrying 12 random nucleotides. At least 2.5 million CDR3-containing paired-end reads were obtained from each sample. All of the RNA was converted into first-strand cDNA using the Mint cDNA synthesis kit, with a TRBC-specific oligonucleotide serving as the primer. After uracil-DNA glycosylase treatment, a first 18-cycle PCR used universal primers M1SS and BC2_uni_R on all cDNA. On the study's bioinformatics: Each sample was normalized by randomly selecting 1 million high-quality reads, each carrying a distinct molecular identifier. Reads with shared molecular identifiers were discarded instead of being binned into consensus sequences. CDR3 identification, clonotype clustering and error correction used MiTCR with a Q25 quality threshold and the strictest error-elimination algorithm. Lower-bound total TCR beta diversity was estimated with a nonparametric unseen species model using Euler transformation. The public reads were quality trimmed at Q25 with fastp and then assembled into clones with MiXCR by TCRdb, keeping productive beta chains. Each entry merges the rows of one CDR3 protein and shows their most common DNA and genes. The V and J calls come from TCRdb's annotation, not from the publication. Within this sample are roughly 800,000 distinct CDR3 sequences, with 58% of them counted one time only. The ten largest clones take up approximately 23% of the sample.

The TCR was taken from a man aged 25 to 45 in good health. The sequenced sample was blood.

The CDR3 reads CASSRDRVYEQYF. The bases read TGTGCCAGCAGCCGGGACAGGGTGTACGAGCAGTACTTC. This chain joins TRBV13 to TRBJ2-7; 9 of the junction bases match TRBD1. The CDR3, cysteine through phenylalanine, is 13 amino acids long. Of the read, only the CDR3 DNA is kept; its 39 bases are in frame from base 1. At the junction V is shortened by 5 bases and J by 4 bases; bases outside the gene matches: 3. CDR1 and CDR2 were assigned from the germline V gene (reference sequence) as PRHDT and FYEKMQ.